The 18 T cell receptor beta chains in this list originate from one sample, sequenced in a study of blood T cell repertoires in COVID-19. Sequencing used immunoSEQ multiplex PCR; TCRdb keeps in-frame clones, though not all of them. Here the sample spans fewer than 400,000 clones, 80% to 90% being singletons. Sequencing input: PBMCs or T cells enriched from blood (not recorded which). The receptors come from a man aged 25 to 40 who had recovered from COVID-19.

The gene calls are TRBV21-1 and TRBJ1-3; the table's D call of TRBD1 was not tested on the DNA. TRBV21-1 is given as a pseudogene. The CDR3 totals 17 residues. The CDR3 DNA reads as TGTGCCAGCAGAAGGGGCCCGAAATTGCTCTGCGGAAACACCATATATTTT. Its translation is CASRRGPKLLCGNTIYF.

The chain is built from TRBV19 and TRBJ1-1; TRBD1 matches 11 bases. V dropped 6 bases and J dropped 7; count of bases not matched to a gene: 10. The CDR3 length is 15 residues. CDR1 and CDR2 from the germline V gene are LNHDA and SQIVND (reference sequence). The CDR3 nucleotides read TGTGCCAGTAGCGGAATGGACAGGGGGCCCGATGAAGCTTTCTTT. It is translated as CASSGMDRGPDEAFF.

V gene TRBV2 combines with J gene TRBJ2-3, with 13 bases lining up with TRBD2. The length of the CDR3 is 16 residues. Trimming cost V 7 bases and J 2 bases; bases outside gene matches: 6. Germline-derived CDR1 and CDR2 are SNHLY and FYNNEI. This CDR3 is CASKVGLAGDTDTQYF. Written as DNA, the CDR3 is TGTGCCAGCAAAGTCGGACTAGCGGGGGACACAGATACGCAGTATTTT.

The CDR3 bases are TGTGCCAGCAGCTTAAGCGGGGTGCAGTTCTTC. Translated, it gives CASSLSGVQFF. J is TRBJ2-1 and V is TRBV5-6; 7 nucleotides line up with TRBD2. CDR3 size: 11 residues. V gave up 2 bases and J gave up 12 bases; unmatched junction bases: 2. CDR1 is SGHDT, CDR2 YYEEEE, per germline.

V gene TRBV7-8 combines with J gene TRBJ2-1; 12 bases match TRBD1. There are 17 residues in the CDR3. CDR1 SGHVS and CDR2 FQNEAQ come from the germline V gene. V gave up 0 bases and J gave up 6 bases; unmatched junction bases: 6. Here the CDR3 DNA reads TGTGCCAGCAGCTTAGCCCCCGGGACAGGGGGCCCCAATGAGCAGTTCTTC. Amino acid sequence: CASSLAPGTGGPNEQFF.

The CDR3 DNA reads TGTGCCTGGAGTGTATCGAGGGACTCCACTAATGAAAAACTGTTTTTT. The encoded protein is CAWSVSRDSTNEKLFF. The chain carries TRBV30 and TRBJ1-4; maybe TRBD1 (5 bases). The germline V and J ends were trimmed by 0 bases and 2 bases, with 13 bases remaining between them. This CDR3 contains 16 residues. CDR1 is GTSNPN, CDR2 SVGIG, per germline (reference sequence). The variable domain in full, with the rest retrieved from reference TRBV30 and TRBJ1-4, is SQTIHQWPATLVQPVGSPLSLECTVEGTSNPNLYWYRQAAGRGLQLLFYSVGIGQISSEVPQNLSASRPQDRQFILSSKKLLLSDSGFYLCAWSVSRDSTNEKLFFGSGTQLSVL.

The CDR3 DNA follows: TGTGCCAGCTCACCAGAGACAGGACAGGGGGTCGATGGCTACACCTTC. Protein product: CASSPETGQGVDGYTF. The chain couples TRBV18 to TRBJ1-2, with 10 nucleotides matching TRBD1. The CDR3 covers 16 residues. CDR1 KGHSH and CDR2 LQKENI come from the germline V gene. V lost 2 bases, J lost 6 bases, and 9 bases stayed unmatched.

CDR3 nucleotides: TGCGCCAGCAGCCAGGGACTCCAGAACACTGAAGCTTTCTTT. It specifies CASSQGLQNTEAFF. The rearrangement joins TRBV5-1 to TRBJ1-1, with D possibly matching TRBD1 (5 bases). Trimming cost V 4 bases and J 1 base, with 11 bases left between them. This CDR3 comprises 14 residues. Germline CDR1 reads SGHRS; CDR2 reads YFSETQ.

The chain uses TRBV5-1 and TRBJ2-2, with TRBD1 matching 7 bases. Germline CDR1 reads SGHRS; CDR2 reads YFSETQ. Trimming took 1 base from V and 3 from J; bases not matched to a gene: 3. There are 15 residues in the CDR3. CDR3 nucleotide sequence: TGCGCCAGCAGCTTGAGAGACAGGGACACCGGGGAGCTGTTTTTT. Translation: CASSLRDRDTGELFF.

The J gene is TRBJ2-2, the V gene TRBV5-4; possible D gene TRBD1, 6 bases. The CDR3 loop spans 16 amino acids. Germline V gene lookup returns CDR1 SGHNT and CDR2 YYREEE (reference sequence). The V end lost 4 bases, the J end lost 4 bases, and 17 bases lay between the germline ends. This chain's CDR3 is CASSLRAQGITGELFF. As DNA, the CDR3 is TGTGCCAGCAGCCTAAGAGCGCAGGGGATCACCGGGGAGCTGTTTTTT.

Here the CDR3 DNA reads TGTGCCAGCAGCTTGACAGCTTCTCCTGGAAACACCATATATTTT. Its translation is CASSLTASPGNTIYF. The chain combines TRBV11-2 with TRBJ1-3, with D perhaps TRBD1 (5 bases). V lost 3 bases and J lost 2, with 11 bases in between. This CDR3 spans 15 amino acids. Germline values: CDR1 SGHAT, CDR2 FQNNGV.

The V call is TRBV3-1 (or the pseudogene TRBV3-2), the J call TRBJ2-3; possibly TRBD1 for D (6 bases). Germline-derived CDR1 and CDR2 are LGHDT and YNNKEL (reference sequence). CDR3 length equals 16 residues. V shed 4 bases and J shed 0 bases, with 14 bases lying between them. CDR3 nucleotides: TGTGCCAGCAGCCGCTATCCGGGACAAAGCACAGATACGCAGTATTTT. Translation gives CASSRYPGQSTDTQYF.

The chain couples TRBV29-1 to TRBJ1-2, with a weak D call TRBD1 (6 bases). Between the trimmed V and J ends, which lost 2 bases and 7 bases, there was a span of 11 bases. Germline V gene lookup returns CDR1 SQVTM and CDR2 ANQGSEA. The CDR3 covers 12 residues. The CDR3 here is CSVERGSTGYTF. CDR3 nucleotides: TGCAGCGTTGAAAGGGGGTCTACTGGCTACACCTTC.

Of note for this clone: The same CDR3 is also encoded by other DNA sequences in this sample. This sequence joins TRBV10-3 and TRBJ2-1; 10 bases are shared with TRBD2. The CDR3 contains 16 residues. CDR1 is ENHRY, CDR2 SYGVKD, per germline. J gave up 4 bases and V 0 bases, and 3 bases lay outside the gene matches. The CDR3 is CAISESSGGTYNEQFF. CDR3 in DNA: TGTGCCATCAGTGAGTCTAGCGGGGGGACTTACAATGAGCAGTTCTTC.

The CDR3 sequence is CASSFIGTSGEETQYF. The CDR3, as DNA: TGTGCCAGCAGCTTTATAGGGACTAGCGGGGAAGAGACCCAGTACTTC. J is TRBJ2-5 and V is TRBV5-6; 13 bases fit TRBD2. Germline assignment: CDR1 SGHDT and CDR2 YYEEEE. J gave up 3 bases and V 2 bases, and 4 bases lay outside the gene matches. The CDR3 runs to 16 residues.

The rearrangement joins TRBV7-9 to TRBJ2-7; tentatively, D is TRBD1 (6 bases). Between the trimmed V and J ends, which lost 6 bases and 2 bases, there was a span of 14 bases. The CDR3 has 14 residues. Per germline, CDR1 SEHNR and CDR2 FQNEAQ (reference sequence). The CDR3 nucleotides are TGTGCCAGCAGGAAAGAGGACAGTACCTACGAGCAGTACTTC. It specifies CASRKEDSTYEQYF.

CDR3 sequence: CASSEQSNTEAFF. CDR3 bases: TGTGCCAGCAGCGAACAGTCGAACACTGAAGCTTTCTTT. V gene TRBV7-9 combines with J gene TRBJ1-1; D unresolved. This CDR3 is 13 amino acids long. CDR1 and CDR2 from the germline V gene are SEHNR and FQNEAQ (reference sequence). Trimming took 5 bases from V and 1 from J, leaving 8 bases between them.

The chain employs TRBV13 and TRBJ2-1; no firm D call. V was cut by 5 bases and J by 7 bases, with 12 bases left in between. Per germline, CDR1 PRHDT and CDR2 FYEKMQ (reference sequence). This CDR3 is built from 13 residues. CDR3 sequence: CASSPLEKNEQFF. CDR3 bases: TGTGCCAGCAGCCCCCTCGAGAAAAATGAGCAGTTCTTC.